The sequence of this T cell receptor (beta chain) was determined in a study of naive and memory T cell subsets (dated by TCRdb to the late 2010s). Notes on the research overall: The study applied an open-source, UMI-based TCR alpha and beta sequencing pipeline to sorted naive and memory peripheral blood T cell subsets. The functional CMV T cell responses agreed completely with IgG serology results. RNA was DNase-treated and reverse transcribed with TCR constant-region primers, mostly using SuperScript III.

At least ten counts were recorded for this clonotype. It has no known antigen specificity. Base-call qualities are not available, and no considerably larger clone is one nucleotide away. The investigation overall reported the following: Single alpha or beta chain sequences, rather than paired alpha/beta receptors, were used to define clonotypes. After error correction, only a single occurrence was seen for over 90% of naive TCR sequences, so much steeper abundance distributions were produced than in memory subsets. The repertoire findings for the naive and memory subsets could not be validated against a ground truth, as none was available. RNA-based TCR counts may be influenced by expression changes linked to T cell activation and differentiation. Naive repertoires, especially CD8, contained a few larger clonotypes, possibly memory cells re-expressing CD45RA. The abundance of TCRs followed a power law with an exponent that differed between naive and memory subsets yet stayed consistent across the three individuals. In both CD4 and CD8 cells, going from naive through CM, EM and EMRA, the Gini index went up while Shannon and inverse Simpson diversity went down.

Library preparation was by UMI-ligation and nested PCR. An equimolar mix of two oligonucleotides covering both TRBC1 and TRBC2 was used as the beta constant-region primer. Four rounds of PCR were used to amplify ligated cDNA, with nested alpha and beta constant-region primers being used together with the SP2 primer. A single-stranded oligonucleotide bearing the SP2 primer plus a 12-nucleotide UMI was ligated onto the 3' end of the cDNA by T4 RNA ligase 1. Incubation of the ligation reaction lasted about 18-24 hours at 16 degrees C. PCR2 was usually performed as a SYBR Green qPCR and halted at a preset threshold so that over-amplification would not occur. Apart from the first purification, every purification step used Agencourt AMPure XP magnetic beads. Library quantification was done by Qubit, followed by a TapeStation check on which the main peak was expected at around 650 bp. Pooled libraries were sequenced on an Illumina MiSeq with v2 2x251 paired-end kits, typically giving roughly 0.85-2.2 million reads per sample. Each sample library was pooled at around 4.1 nM, and roughly 5-7.5% PhiX was included to improve cluster recognition. Turning to the authors' computational methods: V and J genes were assigned to Demultiplexor-processed FASTQ reads by Decombinator through tag matching, with a single base-pair mismatch being allowed. Collapsinator used UMIs to correct both sequencing errors and frequency errors arising from PCR heterogeneity. TCRs were translated and CDR3s were extracted from the conserved cysteine to the FGXG phenylalanine by CDR3Translator, with non-productive sequences being flagged. Gini, Shannon entropy and inverse Simpson indices were calculated on repertoires that had been subsampled to equal numbers of UMI-defined TCRs. Power-law fits to clonotype abundance distributions were performed by maximum likelihood within the linear range. When run on a single naive CD8 sample, MIGEC and the pipeline yielded similar UMI counts, similar unique TCR numbers and similar clonal distributions. In one analysis, naive TCRs also found in any memory subset of the same donor were removed from the naive repertoire. The repertoires were searched for under 7,500 CMV-associated CDR3 sequences that had been compiled from VDJdb and a published dataset. TCRdb reprocessing: public reads trimmed at Q25 with fastp, clones called with MiXCR, in-frame beta chains kept. Each CDR3 protein gets just one entry, which takes the most common genes and DNA from the rows behind it. It is TCRdb's table, rather than the study itself, that gives the V and J calls and clone size. The sample table contains about 150,000 distinct CDR3 sequences; only one count was recorded for about 20% of them. Approximately 0.1% of the sample goes to the ten largest clones.

Separate amplification of TCR alpha and beta chain libraries was performed from the second PCR step onward. To determine each donor's CMV status, fresh PBMCs were stimulated overnight with CMV viral lysate, and IFNgamma production from CD4+ T cells was then assessed. CD4 T cells were positively selected using Miltenyi beads, after which CD8 T cells were positively selected from the CD4-negative fraction. Cells were stained for CD3, CD4, CD8, CD45RA, CD27 and a live/dead dye and were sorted on a BD Aria II into four subsets based on CD45RA and CD27. Blood was obtained from three healthy volunteers, and the blood from each volunteer was fractionated into CD4 and CD8 T cells and subsequently into four differentiation subsets. Roughly 120 ml of peripheral blood was collected from each donor, and PBMC were isolated from the blood using Ficoll-Paque PLUS density-gradient centrifugation. The sorted cells were lysed in RLT buffer, after which RNA was extracted using a Qiagen RNeasy kit and kept at -80 degrees C.

What was sequenced was naive CD4+ T cells from blood. The cell subset or site label corresponds to: naive T cells, CD45RA high CD27+. The source is a human donor in good health.

The sequenced DNA: TGTGCCAGCAGCTTAGAGGGCAGGCAGTCCTACGAGCAGTACTTC. The encoded protein is CASSLEGRQSYEQYF. Rearrangement joined TRBV11-2 to TRBJ2-7, with the D gene call left open. The germline V gene provides CDR1 SGHAT and CDR2 FQNNGV. The cysteine opens and the phenylalanine closes a CDR3 of 15 amino acids. Only the CDR3 region is kept as DNA, spanning 45 bases read in frame from base 1. V lost 0 bases and J lost 1 base; the stretch between them is 10 bases long.